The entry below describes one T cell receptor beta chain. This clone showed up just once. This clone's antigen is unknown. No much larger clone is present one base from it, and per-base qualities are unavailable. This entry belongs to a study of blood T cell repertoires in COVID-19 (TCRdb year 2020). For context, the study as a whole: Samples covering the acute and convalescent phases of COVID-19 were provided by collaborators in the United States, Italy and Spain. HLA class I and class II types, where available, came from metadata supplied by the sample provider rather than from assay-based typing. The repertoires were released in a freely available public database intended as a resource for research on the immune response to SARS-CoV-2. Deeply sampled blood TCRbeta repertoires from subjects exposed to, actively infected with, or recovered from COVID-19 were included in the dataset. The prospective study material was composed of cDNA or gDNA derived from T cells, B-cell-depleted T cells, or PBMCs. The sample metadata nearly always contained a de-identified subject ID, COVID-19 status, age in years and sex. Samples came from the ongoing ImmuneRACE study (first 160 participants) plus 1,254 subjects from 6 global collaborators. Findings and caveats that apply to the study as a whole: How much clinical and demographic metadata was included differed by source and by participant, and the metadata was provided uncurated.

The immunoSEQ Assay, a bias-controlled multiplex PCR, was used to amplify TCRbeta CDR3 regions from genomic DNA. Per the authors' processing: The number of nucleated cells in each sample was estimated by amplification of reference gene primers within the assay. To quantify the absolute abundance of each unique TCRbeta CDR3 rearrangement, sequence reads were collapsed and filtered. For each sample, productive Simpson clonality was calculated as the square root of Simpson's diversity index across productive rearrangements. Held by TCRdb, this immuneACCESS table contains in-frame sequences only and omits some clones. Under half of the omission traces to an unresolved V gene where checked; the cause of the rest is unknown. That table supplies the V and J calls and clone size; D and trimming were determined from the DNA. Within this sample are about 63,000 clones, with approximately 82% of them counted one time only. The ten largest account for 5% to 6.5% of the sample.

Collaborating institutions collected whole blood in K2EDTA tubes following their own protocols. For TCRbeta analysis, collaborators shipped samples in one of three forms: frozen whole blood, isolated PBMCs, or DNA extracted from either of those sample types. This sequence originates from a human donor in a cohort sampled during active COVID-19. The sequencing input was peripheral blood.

The CDR3 region reads CASSSTANYGYTF. The bases are TGCGCCAGCAGCTCCACCGCGAACTATGGCTACACCTTC. The rearrangement combines TRBV5-1 with TRBJ1-2; there is no confident call for the D gene. V is reduced by 3 bases and J by 2 bases, leaving a spacing of 8 bases between them. The CDR3 numbers 13 residues from cysteine through phenylalanine. Only the CDR3 portion is preserved as DNA: 39 bases, with reading frame beginning at the first base. CDR1 and CDR2 (SGHRS, YFSETQ) derive from the germline V gene.